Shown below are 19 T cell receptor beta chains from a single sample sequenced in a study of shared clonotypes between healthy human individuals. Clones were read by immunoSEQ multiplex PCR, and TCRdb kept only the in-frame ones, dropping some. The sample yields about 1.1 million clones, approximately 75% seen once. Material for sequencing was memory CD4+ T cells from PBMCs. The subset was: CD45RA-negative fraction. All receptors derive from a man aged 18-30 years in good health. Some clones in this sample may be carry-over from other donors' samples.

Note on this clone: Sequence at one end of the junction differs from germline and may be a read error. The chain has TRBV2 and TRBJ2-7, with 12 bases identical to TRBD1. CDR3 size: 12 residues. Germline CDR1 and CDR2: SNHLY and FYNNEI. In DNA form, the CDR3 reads TGTGCCAGCAGTAACCGGGACAGGGGGCACCACTTC. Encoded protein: CASSNRDRGHHF.

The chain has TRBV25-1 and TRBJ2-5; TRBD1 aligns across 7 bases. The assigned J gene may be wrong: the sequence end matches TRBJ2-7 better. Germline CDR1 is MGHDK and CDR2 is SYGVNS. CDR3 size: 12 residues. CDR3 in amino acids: CASVGTVYEQYF. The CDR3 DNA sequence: TGTGCCAGCGTGGGGACAGTCTACGAGCAGTACTTC.

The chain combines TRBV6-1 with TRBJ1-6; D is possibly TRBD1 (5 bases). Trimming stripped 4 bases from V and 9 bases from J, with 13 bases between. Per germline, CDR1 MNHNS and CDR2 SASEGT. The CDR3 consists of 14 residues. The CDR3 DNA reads TGTGCCAGCAGTGCGGGACCCTCTTTTTCACCCCTCCACTTT. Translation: CASSAGPSFSPLHF.

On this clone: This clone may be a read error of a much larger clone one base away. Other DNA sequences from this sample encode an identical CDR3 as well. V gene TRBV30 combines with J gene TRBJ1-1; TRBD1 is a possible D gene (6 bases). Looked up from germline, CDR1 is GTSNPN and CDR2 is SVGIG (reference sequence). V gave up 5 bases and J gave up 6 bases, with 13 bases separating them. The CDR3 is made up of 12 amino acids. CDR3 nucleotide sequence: TGTGCCTGGGGAGGGGGGCGGTCTGAAGCTTTCTTT. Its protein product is CAWGGGRSEAFF.

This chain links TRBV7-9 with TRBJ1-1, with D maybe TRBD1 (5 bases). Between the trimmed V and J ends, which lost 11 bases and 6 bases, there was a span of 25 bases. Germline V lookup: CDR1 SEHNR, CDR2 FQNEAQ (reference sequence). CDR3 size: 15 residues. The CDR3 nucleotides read TGTGCCGCCAGAAAGGGGACGCTTTTAGGGTCTGAAGCTTTCTTT. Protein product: CAARKGTLLGSEAFF. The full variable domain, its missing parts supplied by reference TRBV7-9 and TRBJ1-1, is DTGVSQNPRHKITKRGQNVTFRCDPISEHNRLYWYRQTLGQGPEFLTYFQNEAQLEKSRLLSDRFSAERPKGSFSTLEIQRTEQGDSAMYLCAARKGTLLGSEAFFGQGTRLTVV.

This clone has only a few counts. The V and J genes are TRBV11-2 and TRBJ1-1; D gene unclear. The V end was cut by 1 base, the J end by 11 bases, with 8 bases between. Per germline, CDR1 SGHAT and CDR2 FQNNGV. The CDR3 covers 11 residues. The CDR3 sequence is CASSLGEVAFF. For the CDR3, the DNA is TGTGCCAGCAGCTTAGGGGAAGTGGCTTTCTTT.

CDR3 sequence reads: CSVDSAGVDETQYF. The CDR3 coding sequence is TGCAGCGTTGATAGCGCGGGAGTTGACGAGACCCAGTACTTC. The V call is TRBV29-1, the J call TRBJ2-5; 7 bases are shared with TRBD2. J gave up 5 bases and V 3 bases, and 9 bases lay outside the gene matches. From germline, CDR1 is SQVTM and CDR2 ANQGSEA. The CDR3 runs to 14 residues.

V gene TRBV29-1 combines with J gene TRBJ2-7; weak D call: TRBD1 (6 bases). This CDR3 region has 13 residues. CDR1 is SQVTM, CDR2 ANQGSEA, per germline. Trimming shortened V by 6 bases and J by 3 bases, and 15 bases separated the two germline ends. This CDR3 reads CSVGQSNGYEQYF. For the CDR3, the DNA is TGCAGCGTAGGACAGAGCAATGGCTACGAGCAGTACTTC.

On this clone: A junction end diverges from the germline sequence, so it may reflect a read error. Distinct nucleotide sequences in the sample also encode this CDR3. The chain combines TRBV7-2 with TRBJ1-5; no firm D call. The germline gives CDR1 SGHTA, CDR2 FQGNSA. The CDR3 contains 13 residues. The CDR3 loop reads CASSLARNQPQHF. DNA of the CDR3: TGTGCCAGCAGCTTAGCCCGAAATCAACCCCAGCATTTT.

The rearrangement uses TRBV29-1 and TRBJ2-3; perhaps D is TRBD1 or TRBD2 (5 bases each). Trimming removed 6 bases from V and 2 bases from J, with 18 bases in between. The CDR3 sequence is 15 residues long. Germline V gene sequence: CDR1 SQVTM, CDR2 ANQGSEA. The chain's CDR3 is CSVRGLEGPTDTQYF. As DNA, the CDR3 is TGCAGCGTGAGGGGCCTAGAGGGCCCCACAGATACGCAGTATTTT.

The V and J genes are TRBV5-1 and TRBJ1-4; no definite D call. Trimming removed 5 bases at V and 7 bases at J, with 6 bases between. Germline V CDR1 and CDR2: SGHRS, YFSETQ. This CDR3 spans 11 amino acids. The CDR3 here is CASRLGEKLFF. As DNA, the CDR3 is TGCGCCAGCAGATTAGGTGAAAAACTGTTTTTT.

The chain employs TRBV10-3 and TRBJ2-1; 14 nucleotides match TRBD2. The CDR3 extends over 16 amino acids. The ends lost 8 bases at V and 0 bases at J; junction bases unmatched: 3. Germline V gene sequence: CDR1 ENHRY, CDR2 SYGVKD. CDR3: CAIGGTSGSSYNEQFF. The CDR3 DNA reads TGTGCCATCGGGGGGACTAGCGGGAGCTCCTACAATGAGCAGTTCTTC.

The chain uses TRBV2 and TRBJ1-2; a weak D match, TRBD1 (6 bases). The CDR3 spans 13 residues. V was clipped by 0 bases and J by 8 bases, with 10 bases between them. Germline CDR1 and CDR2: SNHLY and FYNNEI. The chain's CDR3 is CASSEARGSGYTF. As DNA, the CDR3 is TGTGCCAGCAGTGAAGCGAGGGGGAGCGGCTACACCTTC.

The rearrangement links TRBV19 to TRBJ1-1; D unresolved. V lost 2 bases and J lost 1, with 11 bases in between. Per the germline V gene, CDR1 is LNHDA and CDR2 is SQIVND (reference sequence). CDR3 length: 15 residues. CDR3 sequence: CASSILWVSNTEAFF. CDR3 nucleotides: TGTGCCAGTAGTATATTATGGGTCTCGAACACTGAAGCTTTCTTT.

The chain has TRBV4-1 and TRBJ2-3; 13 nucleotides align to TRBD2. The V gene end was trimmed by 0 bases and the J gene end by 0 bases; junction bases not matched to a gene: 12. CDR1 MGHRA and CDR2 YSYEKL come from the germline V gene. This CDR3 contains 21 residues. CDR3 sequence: CASSQEPPGLAGRASTDTQYF. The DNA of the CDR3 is TGCGCCAGCAGCCAAGAGCCCCCGGGACTAGCGGGGCGTGCTAGCACAGATACGCAGTATTTT.

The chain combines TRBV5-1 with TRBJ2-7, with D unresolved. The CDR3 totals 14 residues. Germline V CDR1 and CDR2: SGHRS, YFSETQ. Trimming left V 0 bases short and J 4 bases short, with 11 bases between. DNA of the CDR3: TGCGCCAGCAGCTTGGGGGCCTCCAGGTACGAGCAGTACTTC. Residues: CASSLGASRYEQYF.

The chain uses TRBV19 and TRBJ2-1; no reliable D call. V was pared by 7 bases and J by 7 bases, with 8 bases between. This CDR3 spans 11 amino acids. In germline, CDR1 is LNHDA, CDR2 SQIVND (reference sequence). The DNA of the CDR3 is TGTGCCAGTAATATCGGAAATGAGCAGTTCTTC. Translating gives CASNIGNEQFF.

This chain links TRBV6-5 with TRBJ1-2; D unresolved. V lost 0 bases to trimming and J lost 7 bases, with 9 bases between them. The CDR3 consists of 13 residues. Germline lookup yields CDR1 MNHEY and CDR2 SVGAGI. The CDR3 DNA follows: TGTGCCAGCAGTTACTCGTGGGAACGTGGCTACACCTTC. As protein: CASSYSWERGYTF.

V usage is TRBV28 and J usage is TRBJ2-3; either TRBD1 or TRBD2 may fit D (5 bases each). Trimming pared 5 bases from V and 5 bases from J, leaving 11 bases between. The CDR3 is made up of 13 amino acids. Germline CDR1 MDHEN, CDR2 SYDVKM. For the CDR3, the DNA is TGTGCCAGCAGTAGCATGGGGGTAGATACGCAGTATTTT. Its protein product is CASSSMGVDTQYF.